Each of the 28 T cell receptor beta chains below was sequenced from the same sample in a study of blood T cell repertoires in COVID-19. Libraries were prepared by immunoSEQ multiplex PCR; TCRdb keeps only in-frame clonotypes and omits some of them. This sample yields approximately 200,000 clones, of which about 87% are seen a single time; less than 1.5% belongs to the top ten. Specimen: PBMCs or T cells enriched from blood (not recorded which). These receptor sequences come from a man aged 30 to 45 who had recovered from COVID-19.

J is TRBJ2-7 and V is TRBV6-6; 13 bases map to TRBD2. Germline V gives CDR1 MNHNY, CDR2 SVGAGI (reference sequence). The CDR3 is 14 residues long. The J segment lost 4 bases and the V segment lost 7 bases, leaving 4 bases of the junction unmatched. CDR3 sequence: CASTGTSGVYEQYF. Here the CDR3 DNA reads TGTGCCAGCACAGGGACTAGCGGGGTTTACGAGCAGTACTTC.

This clone was counted once. The chain has TRBV7-2 and TRBJ2-5; 16 nucleotides agree with TRBD2. The trim removed 5 bases at V and 2 bases at J, leaving 11 bases unmatched. This CDR3 is built from 19 residues. The germline V gene encodes CDR1 SGHTA and CDR2 FQGNSA. The DNA of the CDR3 is TGTGCCAGCAGCATCGCTCCGGGACTAGCGGGAGGGGGTCAAGAGACCCAGTACTTC. Translation: CASSIAPGLAGGGQETQYF.

The V call is TRBV6-5, the J call TRBJ1-4; D not certain. Between the trimmed V and J ends, which lost 0 bases and 5 bases, there was a span of 4 bases. Germline V gives CDR1 MNHEY, CDR2 SVGAGI. The CDR3 is made up of 13 amino acids. CDR3 sequence: CASSYSVNEKLFF. CDR3 nucleotides: TGTGCCAGCAGTTACTCCGTGAATGAAAAACTGTTTTTT.

This clone was observed a few times. This chain uses TRBV21-1 with TRBJ2-1; TRBD2, as called in the table, went unchecked against the DNA. TRBV21-1 is a known pseudogene. The CDR3 runs to 14 residues. The CDR3 DNA reads as TGTGCCAGCAGCAACGCCCGAGGGTACAATGAGCAGTTCTTC. Amino acids: CASSNARGYNEQFF.

The chain employs TRBV5-1 and TRBJ1-4; the D is unclear. V lost 1 base, J lost 4 bases, and 8 bases lay in between. The CDR3 spans 14 residues. The germline V gene encodes CDR1 SGHRS and CDR2 YFSETQ. The CDR3 nucleotides read TGCGCCAGCAGCTTGTTACCAGTTAATGAAAAACTGTTTTTT. As protein: CASSLLPVNEKLFF.

The sample holds one count of this clone. The CDR3 nucleotides read TGTGCCAGCAGCCTCGTGCGGGGGAACACTGAAGCTTTCTTT. Translating gives CASSLVRGNTEAFF. This chain links TRBV4-2 with TRBJ1-1, with D unresolved. Germline CDR1 reads LGHNA; CDR2 reads YNFKEQ. V was cut by 4 bases and J by 1 base, with 10 bases left in between. The CDR3 is made up of 14 amino acids.

The genes are TRBV19 and TRBJ2-6, with D perhaps matching TRBD1 (6 bases). The CDR3 sequence is 18 residues long. V was shortened by 0 bases and J by 0 bases, with 12 bases between the two germline ends. Germline V CDR1 and CDR2: LNHDA, SQIVND (reference sequence). CDR3 sequence reads: CASSIDSGHSSGANVLTF. The DNA for the CDR3 is TGTGCCAGTAGTATAGATTCGGGACATAGCTCTGGGGCCAACGTCCTGACTTTC.

This clone showed up just once. This chain uses TRBV11-3 with TRBJ2-1, with a possible D match to TRBD2 (6 bases). This CDR3 comprises 16 residues. The ends were cut back, 0 bases at V and 5 bases at J, with 14 bases in the middle. The germline V gene has CDR1 SGHNT and CDR2 YENEEA. This chain's CDR3 is CASSLDGGTNHNEQFF. In DNA, the CDR3 is TGTGCCAGCAGCTTAGATGGAGGGACCAACCACAATGAGCAGTTCTTC. The whole variable domain, filled in from reference TRBV11-3 and TRBJ2-1, reads EAGVVQSPRYKIIEKKQPVAFWCNPISGHNTLYWYLQNLGQGPELLIRYENEEAVDDSQLPKDRFSAERLKGVDSTLKIQPAELGDSAVYLCASSLDGGTNHNEQFFGPGTRLTVL.

V usage is TRBV15 and J usage is TRBJ2-3; 8 nucleotides line up with TRBD1. The CDR3 runs to 17 residues. Trimming cost V 2 bases and J 1 base; bases outside gene matches: 8. Germline V gene lookup returns CDR1 LNHNV and CDR2 YYDKDF (reference sequence). This chain's CDR3 is CATSRRTGTQGTDTQYF. The CDR3 region has the DNA TGTGCCACCAGCAGACGGACAGGGACTCAGGGCACAGATACGCAGTATTTT.

The chain is built from TRBV15 and TRBJ1-5; a possible D gene is TRBD1 (5 bases). Between the trimmed V and J ends, which lost 0 bases and 2 bases, there was a span of 8 bases. CDR1 and CDR2 (germline): LNHNV, YYDKDF (reference sequence). The CDR3 sequence is 15 residues long. CDR3 amino acids: CATSRDRVGNQPQHF. CDR3 DNA: TGTGCCACCAGCAGAGACAGGGTAGGCAATCAGCCCCAGCATTTT.

This chain uses TRBV6-5 with TRBJ1-6; D uncertain. This CDR3 is built from 14 residues. CDR1 is MNHEY and CDR2 is SVGAGI in the germline V gene. Trimming took 5 bases from V and 8 from J, leaving 13 bases between them. For the CDR3, the DNA is TGTGCCAGCAGTCTAGCGGTGGGAGATTCACCCCTCCACTTT. This gives the protein CASSLAVGDSPLHF.

The rearrangement links TRBV7-9 to TRBJ2-6; D call uncertain. The CDR3 contains 16 residues. Germline V gene lookup returns CDR1 SEHNR and CDR2 FQNEAQ (reference sequence). Trimming removed 3 bases at V and 4 bases at J, with 13 bases between. CDR3 region: CASSFSPVQGANVLTF. As DNA, the CDR3 is TGTGCCAGCAGCTTTTCTCCGGTACAGGGGGCCAACGTCCTGACTTTC.

The CDR3 loop is CASSFPKGGEGNTIYF. The CDR3 coding sequence is TGTGCCAGCAGCTTCCCGAAAGGGGGAGAAGGAAACACCATATATTTT. The chain combines TRBV7-9 with TRBJ1-3; tentative D call: TRBD1 (6 bases). Germline CDR1 SEHNR, CDR2 FQNEAQ (reference sequence). The V end was cut by 3 bases, the J end by 4 bases, with 16 bases between. The length of the CDR3 is 16 residues. Combining the CDR3 with reference TRBV7-9 and TRBJ1-3 gives the whole variable domain DTGVSQNPRHKITKRGQNVTFRCDPISEHNRLYWYRQTLGQGPEFLTYFQNEAQLEKSRLLSDRFSAERPKGSFSTLEIQRTEQGDSAMYLCASSFPKGGEGNTIYFGEGSWLTVV.

This sequence joins TRBV9 and TRBJ2-2, with 7 positions matching TRBD1. Germline lookup yields CDR1 SGDLS and CDR2 YYNGEE. V lost 3 bases and J lost 3; bases outside the gene matches: 5. This CDR3 has 15 residues. The CDR3 sequence is CASSADGQDTGELFF. CDR3 DNA sequence: TGTGCCAGCAGCGCCGACGGACAGGACACCGGGGAGCTGTTTTTT.

This chain links TRBV29-1 with TRBJ1-4; maybe TRBD1 (5 bases). There are 15 residues in the CDR3. Germline CDR1 reads SQVTM; CDR2 reads ANQGSEA. V dropped 2 bases and J dropped 7 bases, with 17 bases sitting between them. CDR3: CSVETRGPLTEKLFF. CDR3 sequence (DNA): TGCAGCGTTGAAACGCGGGGCCCTCTGACTGAAAAACTGTTTTTT.

The J gene is TRBJ2-1, the V gene TRBV7-9; 9 bases match TRBD2. Losses at the gene ends were 3 bases for V and 7 bases for J; bases not matched to a gene: 10. The CDR3 has 16 residues. Germline V gene lookup returns CDR1 SEHNR and CDR2 FQNEAQ (reference sequence). The CDR3 region is CASSFSAGGPGNEQFF. CDR3 DNA: TGTGCCAGCAGCTTCTCGGCGGGGGGGCCGGGGAATGAGCAGTTCTTC.

The rearrangement joins TRBV19 to TRBJ2-1, with a weak D call TRBD1 (6 bases). Germline V CDR1 and CDR2: LNHDA, SQIVND (reference sequence). Trimming shortened V by 6 bases and J by 5 bases, and 14 bases separated the two germline ends. The CDR3 is made up of 14 amino acids. CDR3 DNA: TGTGCCAGTAGCAGGGGTTCTTTAAACAATGAGCAGTTCTTC. Its translation: CASSRGSLNNEQFF. Filled out from reference TRBV19 and TRBJ2-1, the complete variable domain reads DGGITQSPKYLFRKEGQNVTLSCEQNLNHDAMYWYRQDPGQGLRLIYYSQIVNDFQKGDIAEGYSVSREKKESFPLTVTSAQKNPTAFYLCASSRGSLNNEQFFGPGTRLTVL.

V is TRBV5-5 and J is TRBJ1-1; D is unclear. Germline V gene sequence: CDR1 SGHKS, CDR2 YYEKEE (reference sequence). Trimming removed 1 base at V and 0 bases at J, with 7 bases between. CDR3 length equals 14 residues. The CDR3 region has the DNA TGTGCCAGCAGCTTGACGGGAATGAACACTGAAGCTTTCTTT. It translates to CASSLTGMNTEAFF. Full variable domain (outside the CDR3, taken from reference TRBV5-5 and TRBJ1-1): DAGVTQSPTHLIKTRGQQVTLRCSPISGHKSVSWYQQVLGQGPQFIFQYYEKEERGRGNFPDRFSARQFPNYSSELNVNALLLGDSALYLCASSLTGMNTEAFFGQGTRLTVV.

The chain carries TRBV11-2 and TRBJ2-3; TRBD2 agrees at 14 bases. Germline CDR1 is SGHAT and CDR2 is FQNNGV. J was trimmed by 4 bases and V by 2 bases; bases with no gene match: 8. The length of the CDR3 is 18 residues. The CDR3 DNA sequence: TGTGCCAGCAGCTTATGGGCTCGACTAGCGGGGGGGCCAGATACGCAGTATTTT. Its translation is CASSLWARLAGGPDTQYF.

The DNA of the CDR3 is TGCAGCGTGGGGAGGGGAGGGAATATGAACACTGAAGCTTTCTTT. Protein sequence: CSVGRGGNMNTEAFF. The J gene is TRBJ1-1, the V gene TRBV29-1, with D possibly matching TRBD1 (5 bases). The V end was cut by 6 bases, the J end by 0 bases, with 17 bases between. The CDR3 is 15 amino acids. CDR1 and CDR2 from the germline V gene are SQVTM and ANQGSEA.

In nucleotides, the CDR3 is TGTGCCAGCAGCTACGAGACTGAAGCTTTCTTT. Amino acids: CASSYETEAFF. This chain uses TRBV6-5 with TRBJ1-1, with D unclear. Looked up from germline, CDR1 is MNHEY and CDR2 is SVGAGI. The CDR3 consists of 11 residues. Trimming removed 6 bases from V and 5 bases from J, with 7 bases in between.

The chain is built from TRBV19 and TRBJ1-4, with TRBD1 matching 7 bases. CDR1 is LNHDA, CDR2 SQIVND, per germline (reference sequence). The CDR3 is 15 amino acids. Trimming took 9 bases from V and 4 from J; bases not matched to a gene: 11. CDR3 in amino acids: CASIGMGQRNEKLFF. The CDR3 region has the DNA TGTGCCAGCATCGGGATGGGACAGCGTAATGAAAAACTGTTTTTT.

This chain joins TRBV7-9 and TRBJ2-7, with D maybe TRBD1 (5 bases). Trimming cost V 5 bases and J 6 bases, with 14 bases left between them. The germline CDR1 and CDR2 sequences are SEHNR and FQNEAQ (reference sequence). The length of the CDR3 is 13 residues. In DNA, the CDR3 is TGTGCCAGCAGCCCACATACTCAGGGCGAGCAGTACTTC. Residues: CASSPHTQGEQYF.

The chain employs TRBV28 and TRBJ2-2; no firm D call. The CDR3 has 18 amino acids. Germline V gene sequence: CDR1 MDHEN, CDR2 SYDVKM. V shed 2 bases and J shed 1 base, with 17 bases lying between them. The CDR3: CASSLLSLMEKNTGELFF. In nucleotides, the CDR3 is TGTGCCAGCAGTTTACTTTCTCTGATGGAGAAGAACACCGGGGAGCTGTTTTTT.

This chain uses TRBV5-3 with TRBJ1-6, with 10 positions matching TRBD1. TRBV5-3 is an open reading frame, and its role is uncertain. After removal of 0 bases from V and 5 bases from J, the junction contained 26 bases not matched to a gene. The CDR3 length is 24 residues. In nucleotides, the CDR3 is TGTGCCAGAAGCTTGGCCCACAATACACGGGGGACAGGGGACTTTCCCGACAATAATTCACCCCTCCACTTT. Its translation is CARSLAHNTRGTGDFPDNNSPLHF.

A single count supports this clone. The J gene is TRBJ1-4, the V gene TRBV18; TRBD1 is a possible D gene (6 bases). Germline values: CDR1 KGHSH, CDR2 LQKENI. The CDR3 has 16 residues. Trimming removed 6 bases from V and 2 bases from J, with 16 bases in between. In DNA, the CDR3 is TGTGCCAGCTCGTCCCAGGGGATGGGCACTAATGAAAAACTGTTTTTT. Protein product: CASSSQGMGTNEKLFF.

The chain is built from TRBV14 and TRBJ2-5; 8 bases match TRBD1. The trim removed 4 bases at V and 6 bases at J, leaving 4 bases unmatched. The V gene's germline CDR1 is SGHDN and CDR2 FVKESK. The CDR3 runs to 13 residues. Here the CDR3 DNA reads TGTGCCAGCAGCCTTGGACAGGGCCAGACCCAGTACTTC. Translated, it gives CASSLGQGQTQYF.

This chain joins TRBV6-1 and TRBJ2-7; 7 bases map to TRBD2. Losses at the gene ends were 2 bases for V and 0 bases for J; bases not matched to a gene: 4. The CDR3 extends over 15 amino acids. Per the germline V gene, CDR1 is MNHNS and CDR2 is SASEGT. The CDR3 bases are TGTGCCAGCAGTGAACGCCCTAGCGGCTCCTACGAGCAGTACTTC. Amino acid sequence: CASSERPSGSYEQYF.